Listed below are T cell receptor beta chains from one sample, sequenced in a study of T cells after yellow fever vaccination. TCRdb called the 5' RACE reads again in MiXCR, with one record for every CDR3 protein. The top ten hold around 24% of the sample, which has a few hundred thousand distinct CDR3 sequences, 3.5% to 4.5% seen once. This specimen consisted of PBMCs, obtained 5 days after the yellow fever booster vaccination. The receptors derive from a man younger than 35 who received the YFV17D yellow fever vaccine. Both conserved end residues are trimmed from each CDR3. The D gene is left open where the match is weak. Size is stated for part of the rows, as once, few or many counts, or as a class when the clone is expanded.

d_gene	v_gene	j_gene	abundance	CDR3aa
.	TRBV5-1	TRBJ2-1	few	ASSSSDLTYNEQF
.	TRBV10-3	TRBJ2-1	many	AISGGPSYNEQF
.	TRBV5-1	TRBJ2-7	many	ASSRDSVDEQY
.	TRBV4-3	TRBJ2-3	many	ASSQDPGTDTQY
TRBD2	TRBV6-2/TRBV6-3	TRBJ2-1	.	ASSYGRGLAGYNEQF
.	TRBV15	TRBJ2-6	.	ATGRRRRFSGANVLT
TRBD1	TRBV19	TRBJ1-5	.	ASRRDRGDQPQH
.	TRBV7-9	TRBJ2-5	.	ASSLAPRDETQY
.	TRBV24-1	TRBJ2-2	.	ATSDYRVPGELF
TRBD2	TRBV12-3/TRBV12-4	TRBJ2-7	many	ASSLTGGGTYEQY
.	TRBV27	TRBJ2-2	few	ASRWGLNTGELF
TRBD2	TRBV7-3	TRBJ2-3	few	ASSLRERGATDTQY
.	TRBV11-2	TRBJ2-7	.	ASSSRDRSYEQY
.	TRBV5-5	TRBJ1-1	.	ASSTQWGTNTEAF
.	TRBV7-2	TRBJ1-2	.	ASSMTDSAMGYT